The subject of this entry is one TCR beta chain. The sample comes from a study of cytomegalovirus exposure and HLA in healthy donors. The V and J ends lost 6 bases and 7 bases, in that order; junction bases with no gene match: 7. There are 15 residues in the CDR3. CDR1 is SNHLY and CDR2 is FYNNEI in the germline V gene. Use of 60 Vbeta and 13 Jbeta primers characterized the PCR. Measured with immunoSEQ multiplex PCR; TCRdb has only the in-frame clones, and not every one. The sample has 150,000 to 200,000 clones, about three quarters seen once. This chain connects TRBV2 to TRBJ2-1, with 12 bases matching TRBD2. Source material: PBMCs. The clonotype was recovered from a young man in good health and CMV-seropositive. CDR3 amino acids: CASSGTSGPSNEQFF. The CDR3 region has the DNA TGTGCCAGCAGCGGGACTAGCGGGCCCTCTAATGAGCAGTTCTTC.